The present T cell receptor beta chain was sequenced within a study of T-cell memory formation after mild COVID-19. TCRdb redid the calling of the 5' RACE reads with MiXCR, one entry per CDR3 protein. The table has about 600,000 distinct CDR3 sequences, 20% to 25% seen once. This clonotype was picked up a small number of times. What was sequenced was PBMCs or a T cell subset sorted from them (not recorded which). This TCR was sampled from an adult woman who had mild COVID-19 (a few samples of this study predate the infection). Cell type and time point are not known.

The CDR3, as DNA: TGCAGTGCTAGTATGACAGGAGAAGTTGGCTACACCTTC. Translated, it gives CSASMTGEVGYTF. V and J are TRBV20-1 and TRBJ1-2; perhaps TRBD1 as D (6 bases). CDR3 length: 13 amino acids. Trimming removed 3 bases from V and 7 bases from J, with 15 bases in between. Germline loops: CDR1 DFQATT, CDR2 SNEGSKA (reference sequence).